This TCR beta chain was recorded in a study of CD8+CD57+ T cells in acquired aplastic anemia. For CDR3 and TCR beta VDJ profiling, genomic DNA was the template used. TCRdb re-derived calls from the reads in MiXCR, one entry per CDR3 protein. This table has roughly 63,000 distinct CDR3 sequences, 54% appearing once. Study-level results: Patients versus controls showed no significant CD8+ Simpson's diversity difference.

The germline gives CDR1 SNHLY, CDR2 FYNNEI. The CDR3 extends over 12 amino acids. This clonotype was seen more than once but under ten times. Antigen unknown. One junction end does not reproduce the germline sequence, and a read error may be involved. V is TRBV2 and J is TRBJ1-6; unclear D gene. The specimen was sorted CD4+, CD8+, or CD8+CD57+ T cells (not recorded which) from PBMCs. The receptor was isolated from a human donor in good health, serving as a control. The DNA for the CDR3 is TGTGCCAGCAGGGAAGGTAATTCACCCCTCCACTTT. This gives the protein CASREGNSPLHF.